Listed below are T cell receptor beta chains from one sample, sequenced in a study of CD8 T cells in Susac syndrome. TCRdb ran MiXCR on the immunoSEQ multiplex PCR reads and lists one entry per CDR3 protein. This sample carries more than 250,000 distinct CDR3 sequences, about 92% of them seen once, and the ten largest clones take roughly 0.059%. Specimen: CD4+ T cells from PBMCs. The receptors derive from a human donor with multiple sclerosis. Both conserved end residues are part of each CDR3. Clone sizes are given selectively: once, few, many, or a class where the clone is expanded.

TRBJ2-1,NA,TRBV27,CASSLSHLANEQFF
TRBJ1-2,NA,TRBV18,CASSPPPGTGGLYGYTF
TRBJ2-5,NA,TRBV9,CASSVAVGAGETQYF
TRBJ2-3,NA,TRBV9,CASSSGPSGGRDTQYF
TRBJ2-5,NA,TRBV6-2/TRBV6-3,CASSRSGQGLETQYF
TRBJ1-2,NA,TRBV18,CASSPSGPLLYGYTF
TRBJ1-1,NA,TRBV5-1,CASSPITERNTEAFF
TRBJ2-3,NA,TRBV7-2,CASSVQGNTDTQYF
TRBJ1-1,NA,TRBV4-2,CASGLKRNTEAFF
TRBJ2-1,NA,TRBV12-3/TRBV12-4,CASRTGTSGLNEQFF
TRBJ1-1,NA,TRBV5-1,CASSMGPQNTEAFF
TRBJ2-1,NA,TRBV4-3,CASSRRLAGVGSYNEQFF
TRBJ2-3,NA,TRBV14,CASSSGFLSTDTQYF
TRBJ2-2,NA,TRBV11-2,CASSFLQGASGGELFF
TRBJ2-5,NA,TRBV20-1,CSAPPGLISETQYF
TRBJ2-1,once,TRBV20-1,CSARETTGSGEQFF
TRBJ2-3,NA,TRBV29-1,CSVSLYRGPTDTQYF
TRBJ2-5,NA,TRBV19,CASSTLQAGRPENQETQYF
TRBJ2-6,NA,TRBV7-8,CASRPRTSGANVLTF
TRBJ2-1,NA,TRBV12-3/TRBV12-4,CASSSRGAAYNEQFF
TRBJ2-2,NA,TRBV6-2/TRBV6-3,CASSYSKVNTGELFF
TRBJ2-6,NA,TRBV29-1,CSVGTDGANVLTF